The 31 T cell receptor beta chains reported below all come from one sample, sequenced in a study of vaccination and CD4 T cells after COVID-19 (dated by TCRdb to between 2021 and 2023). The protocol used for the library was PCR. The sequencer listed for this sample is Illumina iSeq 100. DNA from cultured CD4+ T cells was subjected to TCR sequencing with the Oncomine TCR Beta short-read assay at the Johns Hopkins FTIC core. TCRdb passed the public sequencing reads through fastp at Q25 and MiXCR, retaining productive beta sequences. Rows with a matching CDR3 protein are joined into one entry that keeps the most common DNA and genes. Here the sample has about 5,600 distinct CDR3 sequences; about 45% occur a single time. The top ten hold about 30% of the sample. Antigen specificity for these receptors is unknown. In the paper's terms, the treatment or condition label means: roughly nine-day PBMC culture with coronavirus spike peptide pools or control peptides (ViraFEST assay). CD4+ T cells from unexposed donors were collected before the COVID-19 pandemic (2011-2018).

Input material: CD4+ T cells from blood, cultured in vitro. These receptor sequences come from a human donor in good health.

This chain connects TRBV20-1 to TRBJ2-1, with D possibly being TRBD1 (5 bases). V dropped 7 bases and J dropped 5 bases, with 18 bases sitting between them. There are 14 residues in the CDR3. Germline V CDR1 and CDR2: DFQATT, SNEGSKA (reference sequence). The CDR3 sequence: CSGVRRGRDNEQFF. The CDR3 DNA reads as TGCAGTGGTGTTCGTAGGGGAAGAGACAATGAGCAGTTCTTC.

V and J are TRBV20-1 and TRBJ1-5; D possibly corresponds to TRBD1 (5 bases). CDR3 size: 12 residues. V lost 2 bases and J 4 bases, leaving 6 bases between the germline ends. The germline V gene encodes CDR1 DFQATT and CDR2 SNEGSKA (reference sequence). The CDR3 DNA sequence: TGCAGTGCTAGATGGGGGAATCAGCCCCAGCATTTT. Residues: CSARWGNQPQHF.

The rearrangement links TRBV2 to TRBJ2-7; D gene uncertain. V was clipped by 0 bases and J by 6 bases, with 15 bases between them. The CDR3 extends over 15 amino acids. Germline V gives CDR1 SNHLY, CDR2 FYNNEI. The CDR3 protein is CASSEAVFKGFEQYF. Here the CDR3 DNA reads TGTGCCAGCAGTGAAGCGGTCTTCAAAGGGTTCGAGCAGTACTTC.

This clonotype came up a few times. The V and J genes are TRBV19 and TRBJ1-5; D call uncertain. Germline V lookup: CDR1 LNHDA, CDR2 SQIVND (reference sequence). This CDR3 region has 11 residues. The V end lost 9 bases, the J end lost 0 bases, and 3 bases lay between the germline ends. Here the CDR3 reads CARYSNQPQHF. CDR3 DNA: TGTGCCAGATATAGCAATCAGCCCCAGCATTTT.

This chain links TRBV9 with TRBJ1-6; TRBD1 might be the D (5 bases). This CDR3 has 14 amino acids. V shed 6 bases and J shed 6 bases, with 13 bases lying between them. CDR1 SGDLS and CDR2 YYNGEE come from the germline V gene. In DNA, the CDR3 is TGTGCCAGCAATGAGGACACAACTAATTCACCCCTCCACTTT. This sequence encodes CASNEDTTNSPLHF. Variable domain in full (rest from reference TRBV9 and TRBJ1-6): DSGVTQTPKHLITATGQRVTLRCSPRSGDLSVYWYQQSLDQGLQFLIQYYNGEERAKGNILERFSAQQFPDLHSELNLSSLELGDSALYFCASNEDTTNSPLHFGNGTRLTVT.

This clonotype was recorded only once. One junction end disagrees with the germline gene, perhaps due to a read error. J is TRBJ1-5 and V is TRBV7-9, with D possibly matching TRBD1 (6 bases). CDR3 length: 14 amino acids. Germline V gene sequence: CDR1 SEHNR, CDR2 FQNEAQ (reference sequence). The CDR3, as DNA: TGTGCCAGCAGTTTAGGGGGTTTAGATCAGCCCCAGCATTTT. Translation gives CASSLGGLDQPQHF.

The rearrangement links TRBV27 to TRBJ1-1; perhaps TRBD1 as D (5 bases). The germline gives CDR1 MNHEY, CDR2 SMNVEV (reference sequence). V was cut by 0 bases and J by 0 bases, with 8 bases left in between. The CDR3 extends over 15 amino acids. CDR3 residues: CASSLSGGVNTEAFF. The DNA of the CDR3 is TGTGCCAGCAGTTTATCGGGGGGTGTGAACACTGAAGCTTTCTTT.

This clonotype was counted only a few times. The V gene is TRBV11-2, the J gene TRBJ1-1, with D tentatively TRBD1 (5 bases). V was clipped by 1 base and J by 3 bases, with 6 bases between them. Germline V gene lookup returns CDR1 SGHAT and CDR2 FQNNGV. This CDR3 region has 13 residues. CDR3 in DNA: TGTGCCAGCAGCTTAGCACAGGACACTGAAGCTTTCTTT. Translation gives CASSLAQDTEAFF.

The chain has TRBV20-1 and TRBJ1-6; D remains ambiguous. The germline V and J ends were trimmed by 6 bases and 6 bases, with 15 bases remaining between them. The CDR3 spans 14 residues. Germline CDR1 is DFQATT and CDR2 is SNEGSKA (reference sequence). CDR3 sequence (DNA): TGCAGTGCCAAGGACCGTTACCTTAATTCACCCCTCCACTTT. Translating gives CSAKDRYLNSPLHF.

DNA for the CDR3: TGTGCCAGCAGCTCCCGGACAGGGCTCTACGAGCAGTACTTC. Its protein product is CASSSRTGLYEQYF. This chain joins TRBV13 and TRBJ2-7; 8 bases agree with TRBD1. Losses at the gene ends were 4 bases for V and 3 bases for J; bases not matched to a gene: 5. The CDR3 is 14 residues long. The V gene's germline CDR1 is PRHDT and CDR2 FYEKMQ (reference sequence).

This chain links TRBV5-1 with TRBJ2-2; D gene unclear. V was clipped by 0 bases and J by 5 bases, with 8 bases between them. Germline lookup yields CDR1 SGHRS and CDR2 YFSETQ. The CDR3 extends over 14 amino acids. The CDR3 here is CASSLVLLTGELFF. The CDR3 DNA reads as TGCGCCAGCAGCTTGGTCCTATTAACCGGGGAGCTGTTTTTT.

The chain employs TRBV7-9 and TRBJ2-5; 12 nucleotides match TRBD2. There are 14 residues in the CDR3. Germline loops: CDR1 SEHNR, CDR2 FQNEAQ (reference sequence). With 1 base clipped from V and 9 bases from J, the junction kept 3 bases outside the gene matches. CDR3 loop: CASSLEGLAGPQYF. The CDR3 DNA follows: TGTGCCAGCAGCTTAGAAGGACTAGCGGGACCCCAGTACTTC.

The rearrangement joins TRBV6-1 to TRBJ1-1; TRBD1 matches 9 bases. The germline gives CDR1 MNHNS, CDR2 SASEGT. The CDR3 totals 17 residues. V was pared by 7 bases and J by 6 bases, with 18 bases of the junction left unmatched. The chain's CDR3 is CASTKFRDRALVAEAFF. The CDR3 nucleotides read TGTGCCAGCACCAAATTCCGGGACAGGGCTTTGGTGGCTGAAGCTTTCTTT.

The chain couples TRBV10-3 to TRBJ2-5; 10 nucleotides match TRBD2. The V gene's germline CDR1 is ENHRY and CDR2 SYGVKD. The CDR3 is 16 amino acids. Trimming removed 2 bases from V and 2 bases from J; junction bases left unmatched: 5. The CDR3 DNA reads TGTGCCATCAGTGAGGGTAGCGGGGGGCCTCAAGAGACCCAGTACTTC. Translating gives CAISEGSGGPQETQYF.

J is TRBJ1-1 and V is TRBV10-3; TRBD1 is a possible D gene (6 bases). The germline gives CDR1 ENHRY, CDR2 SYGVKD. V lost 4 bases to trimming and J lost 10 bases, with 13 bases between them. The CDR3 is made up of 12 amino acids. In nucleotides, the CDR3 is TGTGCCATCAGTGTTTGGGGGGCGGGAGCTTTCTTT. This gives the protein CAISVWGAGAFF.

The J gene is TRBJ1-1, the V gene TRBV6-5; D ambiguous. Germline V gene data show CDR1 as MNHEY and CDR2 as SVGAGI. The CDR3 spans 14 residues. The germline V and J ends were trimmed by 4 bases and 4 bases, with 13 bases remaining between them. CDR3 region: CASSFSSGGTEAFF. CDR3 coding DNA: TGTGCCAGCAGTTTCTCGTCTGGAGGCACTGAAGCTTTCTTT.

The chain recombines TRBV27 with TRBJ2-6; D is ambiguous. Between the trimmed V and J ends, which lost 5 bases and 0 bases, there was a span of 14 bases. The CDR3 extends over 17 amino acids. From germline, CDR1 is MNHEY and CDR2 SMNVEV (reference sequence). CDR3 bases: TGTGCCAGCAGTCCCTTAATGCCTTACTCTGGGGCCAACGTCCTGACTTTC. Protein sequence: CASSPLMPYSGANVLTF.

The gene calls are TRBV6-1 and TRBJ2-6, with D unclear. The length of the CDR3 is 17 residues. Germline V lookup: CDR1 MNHNS, CDR2 SASEGT. Trimming pared 3 bases from V and 1 base from J, leaving 13 bases between. CDR3 amino acids: CASSESAFKSGANVLTF. Written as DNA, the CDR3 is TGTGCCAGCAGTGAGTCGGCATTTAAATCTGGGGCCAACGTCCTGACTTTC.

This clonotype has a handful of counts. V and J are TRBV6-5 and TRBJ2-1; possibly TRBD1 for D (6 bases). Trimming shortened V by 2 bases and J by 8 bases, and 16 bases separated the two germline ends. CDR1 and CDR2 (germline): MNHEY, SVGAGI. CDR3 length equals 15 residues. The CDR3 here is CASSYRRGLWYEQFF. DNA of the CDR3: TGTGCCAGCAGTTACCGCAGGGGTCTTTGGTATGAGCAGTTCTTC.

By share, this clonotype counts as large. V and J are TRBV5-1 and TRBJ1-2; D unresolved. The CDR3 consists of 14 residues. The germline V gene has CDR1 SGHRS and CDR2 YFSETQ. The V end was cut by 0 bases, the J end by 8 bases, with 14 bases between. CDR3 sequence reads: CASSLGPNSSGYTF. The CDR3 bases are TGCGCCAGCAGCTTGGGGCCGAACTCGTCCGGCTACACCTTC.

The V call is TRBV6-4, the J call TRBJ2-3, with 9 bases matching TRBD2. The V gene's germline CDR1 is MRHNA and CDR2 SNTAGT. V was clipped by 3 bases and J by 0 bases; unmatched bases: 1. The CDR3 loop spans 15 amino acids. The DNA for the CDR3 is TGTGCCAGCAGTGATCTAGCGGGGAGCACAGATACGCAGTATTTT. Protein: CASSDLAGSTDTQYF.

This clonotype was picked up a small number of times. V and J are TRBV2 and TRBJ2-5, with D unclear. The V end lost 2 bases, the J end lost 2 bases, and 9 bases lay between the germline ends. The CDR3 consists of 14 residues. Germline V gives CDR1 SNHLY, CDR2 FYNNEI. CDR3 bases: TGTGCCAGCAGTGAATACGGGTTACAAGAGACCCAGTACTTC. Protein sequence: CASSEYGLQETQYF.

The chain has TRBV19 and TRBJ2-5; the D gene is possibly TRBD2 (5 bases). V was pared by 0 bases and J by 5 bases, with 10 bases between. Germline V gene lookup returns CDR1 LNHDA and CDR2 SQIVND (reference sequence). This CDR3 contains 14 residues. The chain's CDR3 is CASSIERRGETQYF. The DNA for the CDR3 is TGTGCCAGTAGTATAGAACGGCGAGGGGAGACCCAGTACTTC.

This clonotype was counted a few times. The genes are TRBV5-1 and TRBJ1-2; no firm D call. Germline V gene data show CDR1 as SGHRS and CDR2 as YFSETQ. This CDR3 spans 12 amino acids. V gave up 0 bases and J gave up 6 bases, with 6 bases separating them. CDR3 DNA sequence: TGCGCCAGCAGCTTGGGAGGAGATGGCTACACCTTC. Translating it yields CASSLGGDGYTF.

This chain uses TRBV6-5 with TRBJ1-5; D is unresolved. The CDR3 length is 15 residues. Germline lookup yields CDR1 MNHEY and CDR2 SVGAGI. V gave up 0 bases and J gave up 4 bases, with 10 bases separating them. The CDR3 is CASSYSMDSNQPQHF. In DNA form, the CDR3 reads TGTGCCAGCAGTTACTCCATGGACTCAAATCAGCCCCAGCATTTT.

The chain recombines TRBV11-2 with TRBJ1-1, with 10 bases lining up with TRBD1. Germline-derived CDR1 and CDR2 are SGHAT and FQNNGV. The CDR3 extends over 13 amino acids. The V gene end was trimmed by 5 bases and the J gene end by 8 bases; junction bases not matched to a gene: 5. Written as DNA, the CDR3 is TGTGCCAGCAGCATATCGGGACAGGGGGAAGCTTTCTTT. It translates to CASSISGQGEAFF.

This clonotype has just one count. The CDR3 nucleotides are TGTGCCAGCAGCTCCCCCAGTGGGCAAGCGGAAGAGACCCAGTACTTC. As protein: CASSSPSGQAEETQYF. The rearrangement uses TRBV7-2 and TRBJ2-5; the D gene is possibly TRBD2 (5 bases). The ends were cut back, 4 bases at V and 3 bases at J, with 18 bases in the middle. Germline CDR1 SGHTA, CDR2 FQGNSA. CDR3 size: 16 residues.

The chain is built from TRBV27 and TRBJ2-5; a possible D gene is TRBD2 (5 bases). Germline loops: CDR1 MNHEY, CDR2 SMNVEV (reference sequence). V was trimmed by 6 bases and J by 5 bases, leaving 13 bases between them. This CDR3 spans 13 amino acids. The CDR3 nucleotides read TGTGCCAGCAGAGACTACTCCGGGGAGACCCAGTACTTC. It specifies CASRDYSGETQYF.

This clonotype has more than one count but fewer than ten. The DNA for the CDR3 is TGTGCCAGTAGTATACTAGCGGGGGGCCAAGATACGCAGTATTTT. It yields the protein CASSILAGGQDTQYF. This chain joins TRBV19 and TRBJ2-3; 11 nucleotides line up with TRBD2. Germline CDR1 and CDR2: LNHDA and SQIVND (reference sequence). Trimming cost V 2 bases and J 5 bases; bases outside gene matches: 3. The CDR3 sequence is 15 residues long. The full variable domain, its missing parts supplied by reference TRBV19 and TRBJ2-3, is DGGITQSPKYLFRKEGQNVTLSCEQNLNHDAMYWYRQDPGQGLRLIYYSQIVNDFQKGDIAEGYSVSREKKESFPLTVTSAQKNPTAFYLCASSILAGGQDTQYFGPGTRLTVL.

This rearrangement joins TRBV6-1 to TRBJ2-1, with 13 bases lining up with TRBD2. CDR1 and CDR2 from the germline V gene are MNHNS and SASEGT. There are 17 residues in the CDR3. After removal of 3 bases from V and 4 bases from J, the junction contained 6 bases not matched to a gene. The CDR3 DNA sequence: TGTGCCAGCAGTGACAAACTAGCGGGGGGGTCTTACAATGAGCAGTTCTTC. Translation gives CASSDKLAGGSYNEQFF.

This clonotype has more than one count but fewer than ten. The rearrangement joins TRBV6-1 to TRBJ1-1; D might be TRBD1 (6 bases). Germline-derived CDR1 and CDR2 are MNHNS and SASEGT. The CDR3 consists of 14 residues. This CDR3 reads CVVEGGARETEAFF. For the CDR3, the DNA is TGTGTTGTGGAGGGGGGGGCACGGGAGACTGAAGCTTTCTTT.